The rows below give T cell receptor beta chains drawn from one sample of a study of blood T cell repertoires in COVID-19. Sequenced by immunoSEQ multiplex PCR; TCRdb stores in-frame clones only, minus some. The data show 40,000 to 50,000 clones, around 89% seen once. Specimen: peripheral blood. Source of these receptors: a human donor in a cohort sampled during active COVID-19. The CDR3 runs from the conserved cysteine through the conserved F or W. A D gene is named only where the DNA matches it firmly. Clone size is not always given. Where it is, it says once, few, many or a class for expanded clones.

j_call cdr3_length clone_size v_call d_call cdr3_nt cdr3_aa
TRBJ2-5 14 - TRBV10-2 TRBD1 TGCGCCAGCAGTGCAGGGGGCGCAGGGGAGACCCAGTACTTC CASSAGGAGETQYF
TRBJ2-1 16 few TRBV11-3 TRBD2 TGTGCCAGCAGCTCGGGGGGGAAGGAGGGCTACAATGAGCAGTTCTTC CASSSGGKEGYNEQFF
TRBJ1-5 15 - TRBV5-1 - TGCGCCAGCAGCTTGTGGGGACTCAGCAATCAGCCCCAGCATTTT CASSLWGLSNQPQHF
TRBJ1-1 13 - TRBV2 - TGTGCCAGCAGTGAACCCGGGAACACTGAAGCTTTCTTT CASSEPGNTEAFF
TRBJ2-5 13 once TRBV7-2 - TGTGCCAGCAGCTTAAGATCGCGAGAGACCCAGTACTTC CASSLRSRETQYF
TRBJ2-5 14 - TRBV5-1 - TGCGCCAGCAATTCCGGGGGAACCCAAGAGACCCAGTACTTC CASNSGGTQETQYF
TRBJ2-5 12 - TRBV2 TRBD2 TGTGCCAGCTACCTAGCGGAAGAGACCCAGTACTTC CASYLAEETQYF
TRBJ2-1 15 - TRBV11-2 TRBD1 TGTGCCAGCAGCCAATTTGGGACAGGGAACAATGAGCAGTTCTTC CASSQFGTGNNEQFF
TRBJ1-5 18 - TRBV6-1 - TGTGCCAGCAGTGGACCTATTGACAGGATGTTAATAAATCAGCCCCAGCATTTT CASSGPIDRMLINQPQHF
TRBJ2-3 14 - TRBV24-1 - TGTGCCACCAGCACCGGAGGGTCCGGAGATACGCAGTATTTT CATSTGGSGDTQYF
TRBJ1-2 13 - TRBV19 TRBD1 TGTGCCAGTAGCCGGACAGGGTTGGGAGGCTACACCTTC CASSRTGLGGYTF
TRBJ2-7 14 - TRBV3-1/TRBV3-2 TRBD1 TGTGCCAGCAGCCCCGGGACAGCCCCCTACGAGCAGTACTTC CASSPGTAPYEQYF
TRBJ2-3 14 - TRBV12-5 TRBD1 TGTGCTAGTGGTTTGGGGCAGGGGGCAGATACGCAGTATTTT CASGLGQGADTQYF
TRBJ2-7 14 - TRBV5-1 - TGCGCCAGCAGGGTGGCAGGGGATTCCTACGAGCAGTACTTC CASRVAGDSYEQYF
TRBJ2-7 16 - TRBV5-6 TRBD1 TGTGCCAGCAGCCCCGGGACAGGGGGCTTCATAGGCGAGCAGTACTTC CASSPGTGGFIGEQYF
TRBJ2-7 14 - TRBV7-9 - TGTGCCAGCAGCTTAGGCACAGGTCGGAACGAGCAGTACTTC CASSLGTGRNEQYF
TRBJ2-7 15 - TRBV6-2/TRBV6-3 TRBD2 TGTGCCAGCAGTTTGACTAGCGGGGGACCCTACGAGCAGTACTTC CASSLTSGGPYEQYF
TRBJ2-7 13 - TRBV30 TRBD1 TGTGCCTGTCCGACAGGGAAGGGCCTCGAGCAGTACTTC CACPTGKGLEQYF
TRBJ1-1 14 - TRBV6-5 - TGTGCCAGCAGCTTCAGGGAGGGCAACACTGAAGCTTTCTTT CASSFREGNTEAFF
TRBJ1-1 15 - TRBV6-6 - TGTGCCAGCAGTTACGGTCGGAGTGTGAACACTGAAGCTTTCTTT CASSYGRSVNTEAFF
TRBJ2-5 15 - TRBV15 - TGTGCCACCAGCAGAGATGGCGGGTACCAAGAGACCCAGTACTTC CATSRDGGYQETQYF
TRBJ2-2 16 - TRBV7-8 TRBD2 TGTGCCAGCAAGGAGGAGGGACTAGGAAGGAGCGGGGAGCTGTTTTTT CASKEEGLGRSGELFF
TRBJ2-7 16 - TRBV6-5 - TGTGCCAGCAGTTACGCAGCACGGCAGGCTCCCTACGAGCAGTACTTC CASSYAARQAPYEQYF
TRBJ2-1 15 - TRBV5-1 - TGCGCCAGCAGCCAGGGCGGGGTTGGTTACAATGAGCAGTTCTTC CASSQGGVGYNEQFF